This record covers a single TCR beta chain. Its antigen remains unknown. The sample carries other DNA sequences with the same CDR3. The sample's treatment: around 19 received Ad26.COV2.S at low or high dose, single or two shots; roughly five received placebo; per-sample allocation not given. The investigators took samples on day 63 after the first vaccine or placebo injection. Method: immunoSEQ multiplex PCR; TCRdb's copy keeps in-frame clones and lacks some. The sample comprises more than 300,000 clones, about 82% of which are singletons, and under 2.5% rests with the top ten. This record comes from a study of Ad26.COV2.S vaccination and SARS-CoV-2 variants. Study observations and caveats: Vaccine and placebo recipients had comparable breadth of non-spike TCRs.

This TCR was recovered from a person aged 18-60 years who received the Ad26.COV2.S COVID-19 vaccine or a placebo. The sequencing used peripheral blood, collected in a trial of Ad26.COV2.S vaccine versus placebo.

The CDR3 reads CASRQTGLGEQYF. The CDR3 region has the DNA TGTGCCAGCAGACAAACAGGGTTAGGCGAGCAGTACTTC. The chain uses TRBV28 and TRBJ2-7; D is possibly TRBD1 (6 bases). CDR1 and CDR2 (germline): MDHEN, SYDVKM. Trimming left V 6 bases short and J 6 bases short, with 15 bases between. This CDR3 contains 13 residues.